A single sample is the source of the 18 T cell receptor beta chains below, sequenced in a study of cytomegalovirus exposure and HLA in healthy donors. The primer mix had 60 Vbeta and 13 Jbeta primers. TCRdb's table, derived via immunoSEQ multiplex PCR, lists solely in-frame clones and lacks some. The sample has about 120,000 clones, over 75% seen once; the top ten hold 3.5% to 4%. Sequenced input: PBMCs. These receptors all stem from a man aged 18 to 35 in good health and CMV-seropositive.

The chain carries TRBV5-1 and TRBJ1-6; TRBD1 matches 10 bases. V gave up 5 bases and J gave up 10 bases; unmatched junction bases: 9. The CDR3 length is 15 residues. Germline CDR1 and CDR2: SGHRS and YFSETQ. DNA of the CDR3: TGCGCCAGCAGGGGGCTAGGACAGGGGGACTCACCCCTCCACTTT. Translating it yields CASRGLGQGDSPLHF.

This chain links TRBV5-4 with TRBJ2-3; 9 nucleotides agree with TRBD1. Germline V gives CDR1 SGHNT, CDR2 YYREEE (reference sequence). This CDR3 comprises 17 residues. Losses at the gene ends were 0 bases for V and 5 bases for J; bases not matched to a gene: 10. The CDR3 DNA reads TGTGCCAGCAGCTTGGATTCGACAGGGGGTATGGGAGATACGCAGTATTTT. Protein sequence: CASSLDSTGGMGDTQYF.

The chain uses TRBV7-2 and TRBJ1-5; 9 bases fit TRBD1. Germline-derived CDR1 and CDR2 are SGHTA and FQGNSA. The J segment lost 7 bases and the V segment lost 5 bases, leaving 9 bases of the junction unmatched. This CDR3 is 15 amino acids long. CDR3 protein: CASSLRQGVGQPQHF. CDR3 nucleotides: TGTGCCAGCAGCCTCCGACAGGGGGTAGGCCAGCCCCAGCATTTT. Drawing the rest from reference TRBV7-2 and TRBJ1-5, the complete variable domain is GAGVSQSPSNKVTEKGKDVELRCDPISGHTALYWYRQSLGQGLEFLIYFQGNSAPDKSGLPSDRFSAERTGGSVSTLTIQRTQQEDSAVYLCASSLRQGVGQPQHFGDGTRLSIL.

The rearrangement uses TRBV5-1 and TRBJ1-1, with a tentative D call TRBD1 (6 bases). Germline loops: CDR1 SGHRS, CDR2 YFSETQ. CDR3 size: 14 residues. Trimming cost V 4 bases and J 8 bases, with 18 bases left between them. CDR3 sequence reads: CASSQITGLQEAFF. The CDR3 nucleotides are TGCGCCAGCAGCCAAATAACAGGGCTTCAAGAAGCTTTCTTT.

The J gene is TRBJ2-3, the V gene TRBV7-2; 8 nucleotides align to TRBD2. CDR1 and CDR2 from the germline V gene are SGHTA and FQGNSA. The CDR3 runs 14 residues. J lost 7 bases, V lost 5 bases, and 8 bases had no gene match. CDR3: CASSPSPGGYTQYF. DNA of the CDR3: TGTGCCAGCAGCCCTAGCCCGGGGGGGTATACGCAGTATTTT.

This clone is a singleton in its sample. This chain connects TRBV19 to TRBJ1-1; no clear D. The ends were cut back, 7 bases at V and 3 bases at J, with 21 bases in the middle. CDR1 and CDR2 (germline): LNHDA, SQIVND (reference sequence). The CDR3 has 16 amino acids. The CDR3 spells CASTGWASSLYTEAFF. CDR3 nucleotides: TGTGCCAGTACTGGATGGGCGTCTTCTCTTTACACTGAAGCTTTCTTT.

This clone has just a few counts. CDR3 DNA sequence: TGTGCCAGCAGCTCCAGGACTAGCGGGGGGAGGGAGGAGCAGTTCTTC. Encoded protein: CASSSRTSGGREEQFF. The chain links TRBV11-3 to TRBJ2-1; 14 nucleotides line up with TRBD2. V lost 4 bases to trimming and J lost 10 bases; unmatched junction nucleotides: 9. CDR1 and CDR2 (germline): SGHNT, YENEEA. The CDR3 has 16 amino acids.

The V and J genes are TRBV6-5 and TRBJ2-5; TRBD2 aligns across 9 bases. With the DNA end fitting TRBJ2-7 better, the J assignment may be wrong. CDR1 is MNHEY, CDR2 SVGAGI, per germline. The CDR3 is 15 residues long. CDR3 sequence (DNA): TGTGCCAGCAGCCGAAAGACTAGCGGCTCCTACGAGCAGTACTTC. Its protein product is CASSRKTSGSYEQYF.

This chain joins TRBV9 and TRBJ2-5, with a possible D match to TRBD2 (7 bases). The CDR3 spans 15 residues. V lost 0 bases and J 3 bases, leaving 12 bases between the germline ends. The germline V gene encodes CDR1 SGDLS and CDR2 YYNGEE. CDR3 nucleotide sequence: TGTGCCAGCAGCGTAGGGGGGCTAGCGGAAGAGACCCAGTACTTC. It is translated as CASSVGGLAEETQYF.

J is TRBJ1-5 and V is TRBV7-2, with TRBD1 as a possible D gene (5 bases). The germline V and J ends were trimmed by 3 bases and 3 bases, with 6 bases remaining between them. Germline-derived CDR1 and CDR2 are SGHTA and FQGNSA. The CDR3 covers 13 residues. The CDR3 spells CASSLDNNQPQHF. The CDR3 coding sequence is TGTGCCAGCAGCTTGGACAACAATCAGCCCCAGCATTTT.

The V call is TRBV4-3, the J call TRBJ2-1; D is perhaps TRBD1 (5 bases). The germline V and J ends were trimmed by 0 bases and 2 bases, with 14 bases remaining between them. Germline V CDR1 and CDR2: LGHNA, YSLEER. CDR3 length: 17 residues. For the CDR3, the DNA is TGCGCCAGCAGCCAAGATTTGGGGCAGGTACCCTACAATGAGCAGTTCTTC. Amino acids: CASSQDLGQVPYNEQFF.

This chain uses TRBV19 with TRBJ2-3; 9 nucleotides agree with TRBD1. Per the germline V gene, CDR1 is LNHDA and CDR2 is SQIVND (reference sequence). Trimming took 5 bases from V and 1 from J; bases not matched to a gene: 10. The CDR3 is 17 amino acids. Written as DNA, the CDR3 is TGTGCCAGTAGTGCCGACGAACAGGGGGCCGGCACAGATACGCAGTATTTT. Translating gives CASSADEQGAGTDTQYF.

This chain joins TRBV6-5 and TRBJ2-7; 9 nucleotides agree with TRBD1. This CDR3 is 15 amino acids long. Trimming at V came to 1 base and at J to 1 base, leaving 2 bases not matched to a gene. Germline CDR1 is MNHEY and CDR2 is SVGAGI. The CDR3 sequence is CASSYLTGGSYEQYF. For the CDR3, the DNA is TGTGCCAGCAGTTACTTGACAGGGGGGTCCTACGAGCAGTACTTC.

The CDR3 reads CASSWDRVDEQFF. CDR3 in DNA: TGTGCCAGTAGCTGGGACAGGGTTGATGAGCAGTTCTTC. This rearrangement joins TRBV19 to TRBJ2-1; 9 nucleotides align to TRBD1. The CDR3 is 13 amino acids. J was trimmed by 8 bases and V by 6 bases; bases with no gene match: 5. CDR1 LNHDA and CDR2 SQIVND come from the germline V gene (reference sequence).

V and J are TRBV7-9 and TRBJ2-3, with 7 bases fitting TRBD1. CDR1 is SEHNR, CDR2 FQNEAQ, per germline (reference sequence). The junction had 4 bases not matched to a gene; V was cut back by 0 bases and J by 1 base. This CDR3 is 16 amino acids long. The CDR3 DNA reads TGTGCCAGCAGCTTAGCGAGCCAGGGGGGCACAGATACGCAGTATTTT. Its translation: CASSLASQGGTDTQYF.

The V gene is TRBV6-6, the J gene TRBJ1-5, with D possibly TRBD1 on 5 matching bases. The CDR3 runs 13 residues. The germline V and J ends were trimmed by 4 bases and 4 bases, with 8 bases remaining between them. Germline V CDR1 and CDR2: MNHNY, SVGAGI (reference sequence). The CDR3 DNA follows: TGTGCCAGCAGTTCAGGGCGTAATCAGCCCCAGCATTTT. Translated, it gives CASSSGRNQPQHF.

The V gene is TRBV4-3, the J gene TRBJ2-1; D gene ambiguous. V was cut by 0 bases and J by 8 bases, with 11 bases left in between. Germline lookup yields CDR1 LGHNA and CDR2 YSLEER. The CDR3 is made up of 14 amino acids. The CDR3 loop reads CASSQDISRDEQFF. In DNA form, the CDR3 reads TGCGCCAGCAGCCAAGATATATCCCGGGATGAGCAGTTCTTC.

The chain couples TRBV4-1 to TRBJ1-3; D is uncertain. V was pared by 5 bases and J by 2 bases, with 13 bases between. CDR3 length equals 15 residues. CDR1 is MGHRA and CDR2 is YSYEKL in the germline V gene. The CDR3 DNA reads TGCGCCAGCAGCACCCGAACTCCCACTGGAAACACCATATATTTT. Protein: CASSTRTPTGNTIYF.